This entry features one TCR beta chain sequence. Its recognized antigen is unknown. Base-call qualities are not available, and no considerably larger clone is one nucleotide away. This specimen comes from a study of shared clonotypes between healthy human individuals (TCRdb year 2020). At the level of the whole study: A few men and two women, aged 18 to 49 years, made up the cohort. For each donor, three plates each were used for CD4 naive and CD4 memory, two plates were used for CD8 naive, and one plate was used for CD8 memory. To estimate repertoire size and how much clonotypes are shared between individuals, the study performed deep sequencing of blood TCR repertoires from about 5 healthy adults. To increase sequencing depth and limit assay-specific biases, different laboratories used diverse techniques to prepare libraries and sequence TCR repertoires. Per donor, leukapheresis produced somewhere between about 0.8 and 9.5 billion PBMCs.

Healthy HIV-negative adults with no recently reported acute infections or vaccinations were included as donors. All donors were Caucasian adults living in Nashville, Tennessee, USA. CD4+ T cells were enriched by magnetic negative selection, after which naive cells were positively selected on CD45RA and the negative fraction was taken as the memory subset. After blood collection by leukapheresis, PBMCs were isolated using Ficoll-Histopaque density gradient centrifugation and then cryopreserved in the vapor phase of liquid nitrogen. Purity and quantity of every magnetically sorted T cell population were checked by analytical flow cytometry. Genomic DNA was isolated from every sorted fraction and measured by UV absorbance on a Nanodrop 2000c. What the authors observed across the whole study: The small number of donors limited the genetic and exposure-history diversity represented. When a handful of donors were compared, the shared fraction of clonotypes was 5% to 6.5% for naive CD4, approximately 3.3% for naive CD8, roughly 2.3% for memory CD4, and under 0.5% for memory CD8. Incomplete sequencing was indicated by rarefaction of sorted-subset datasets, despite the large sequencing depth. Estimated clonotype richness was generally larger for naive than for memory subsets. Sampling was restricted to blood, and TCR repertoires in tissue are likely to differ from TCR repertoires in blood. Pairwise subsampling led to the expectation that sequencing depth would affect the degree of clonotype sharing among donors. Compared with non-shared clonotypes, the clonotypes found in all four sorted-subset donors had higher generation probabilities.

TCR CDR3 regions were amplified from genomic DNA by multiplex PCR using the deep immunoSEQ assay. Extracted genomic DNA from each cell subset was distributed evenly across all wells of several immunoSEQ 96-well plates, and each plate was treated as a replicate. For sorted subsets, each replicate PCR was loaded with approximately 0.2 ug genomic DNA, equivalent to 30,000 to 35,000 T cell genomes. The purified libraries were quantified using a Qubit 3.0 fluorometer, sized with a Bioanalyzer 2100, and then quantified again using the KAPA Library Quantification kit. Every immunoSEQ 96-well plate was sequenced on a dedicated single-read 150-cycle Illumina NextSeq 550 flow cell. The authors processed their data as follows. Because the immunoSEQ output held only junctional sequences and lacked quality scores, the filtering could not match the filtering applied to full-length reads. To assign V/J genes and CDR3, sequences were annotated against IMGT germline references using PyIR, a Python wrapper for IgBLAST v1.9. Reads were removed for weak V/J assignments (E-value above 1e-6), missing CDR3, stop codons, out-of-frame junctions, or ambiguous translated residues. V3J clonotypes were defined as sequences sharing an identical inferred V gene, J gene, and CDR3 amino acid sequence. Percentage overlap between repertoires was calculated by dividing the number of shared unique clonotypes by the size of the smaller repertoire. Richness of each repertoire was evaluated using RTK rarefaction, the Chao1 estimator, and Recon v2.1 estimates of unobserved clonotypes. For all TCRbeta clonotypes obtained by the gDNA method from a handful of donors, generation probabilities were computed with OLGA. The table was pulled from immuneACCESS by TCRdb, which kept in-frame rearrangements only. Such tables lose some clones; where checked, under half of the loss comes from unresolved V genes, and the rest has no known cause. That table is the source of V, J and clone size, and D and trimming were worked out from the DNA. For this sample the table gives just over 2,000,000 clones, of which 95% were detected only once. The ten largest clones capture 0.13% of the sample.

There are 13 amino acids in the CDR3, from cysteine to phenylalanine inclusive. Only the CDR3 part of the read is kept: 39 bases, read in frame from the first base. V loses 5 bases, J loses 2 bases, and the germline ends lie 9 bases apart. Based on the germline V gene (reference sequence), the CDR1 and CDR2 sequences are LNHDA and SQIVND. Material for sequencing was naive CD4+ T cells sorted from blood. The cell subset or site label, as the study defines it: CD45RA+ positively selected. The receptor was derived from a young man in good health. The V and J segments used are TRBV19 and TRBJ1-2; TRBD1 could be the D gene, as 5 bases match. The nucleotide sequence is given as TGTGCCAGTAGTCTCCGACAGAACTATGGCTACACCTTC. Protein translation: CASSLRQNYGYTF.